The 25 T cell receptor beta chains reported below all come from one sample, sequenced in a study of blood T cell repertoires in COVID-19. The data were produced by immunoSEQ multiplex PCR, yet TCRdb's version contains in-frame clones alone and is incomplete. The sample shows approximately 200,000 clones, about 80% of them seen only once. Source material: peripheral blood. Receptor source: a woman aged 25 to 39 who had recovered from COVID-19.

The V call is TRBV28, the J call TRBJ1-5; no reliable D call. The CDR3 spans 15 residues. V gave up 0 bases and J gave up 9 bases, with 15 bases separating them. The germline V gene encodes CDR1 MDHEN and CDR2 SYDVKM. The CDR3, as DNA: TGTGCCAGCAGTTTATGGCGTGCCCGGGTGAGGCCCCAGCATTTT. Protein sequence: CASSLWRARVRPQHF.

This clone has a handful of counts. The CDR3: CATDGGSGTGELFF. DNA for the CDR3: TGTGCCACCGATGGGGGCTCGGGAACCGGGGAGCTGTTTTTT. This sequence joins TRBV24-1 and TRBJ2-2; the D gene is possibly TRBD1 (6 bases). This CDR3 has 14 residues. Germline CDR1 KGHDR, CDR2 SFDVKD. V was shortened by 9 bases and J by 5 bases, with 15 bases between the two germline ends.

The chain combines TRBV10-3 with TRBJ2-1; 8 bases map to TRBD2. This CDR3 contains 16 residues. After removal of 0 bases from V and 9 bases from J, the junction contained 10 bases not matched to a gene. From germline, CDR1 is ENHRY and CDR2 SYGVKD. CDR3 sequence reads: CAISESMAGGSAEQFF. The CDR3 DNA is TGTGCCATCAGTGAGTCGATGGCGGGAGGATCGGCTGAGCAGTTCTTC.

This chain connects TRBV6-2 or TRBV6-3 to TRBJ2-6, with a possible D match to TRBD2 (6 bases). This CDR3 comprises 16 residues. Germline V lookup: CDR1 MNHEY, CDR2 SVGEGT. V lost 3 bases, J lost 2 bases, and 11 bases lay in between. The CDR3: CASSYIGGAGANVLTF. DNA for the CDR3: TGTGCCAGCAGTTATATTGGAGGGGCTGGGGCCAACGTCCTGACTTTC.

The chain joins TRBV15 to TRBJ1-5; tentative D call: TRBD1 (5 bases). V lost 8 bases and J lost 6, with 14 bases in between. CDR1 is LNHNV and CDR2 is YYDKDF in the germline V gene (reference sequence). The CDR3 runs 13 residues. CDR3 residues: CATGRGAGQPQHF. Here the CDR3 DNA reads TGTGCCACCGGGCGGGGCGCGGGTCAGCCCCAGCATTTT. Full variable domain (rest looked up from reference TRBV15 and TRBJ1-5): DAMVIQNPRYQVTQFGKPVTLSCSQTLNHNVMYWYQQKSSQAPKLLFHYYDKDFNNEADTPDNFQSRRPNTSFCFLDIRSPGLGDTAMYLCATGRGAGQPQHFGDGTRLSIL.

CDR3 loop: CASSSGQGDQPQHF. DNA for the CDR3: TGTGCCAGCAGTTCGGGACAGGGGGATCAGCCCCAGCATTTT. The J gene is TRBJ1-5, the V gene TRBV28; 11 nucleotides match TRBD1. J lost 5 bases, V lost 4 bases, and 1 base had no gene match. CDR3 length: 14 amino acids. Germline-derived CDR1 and CDR2 are MDHEN and SYDVKM. Full variable domain (outside the CDR3, taken from reference TRBV28 and TRBJ1-5): DVKVTQSSRYLVKRTGEKVFLECVQDMDHENMFWYRQDPGLGLRLIYFSYDVKMKEKGDIPEGYSVSREKKERFSLILESASTNQTSMYLCASSSGQGDQPQHFGDGTRLSIL.

Concerning this clone: A read error may be the cause here, since a much bigger clone is one base away. CDR3 nucleotides: TGTGCCAGCAGCGCCGGGACAGGGGGCAATCAGCCCCAGCATTTT. It yields the protein CASSAGTGGNQPQHF. This chain uses TRBV7-6 with TRBJ1-5; 10 bases fit TRBD1. V lost 5 bases to trimming and J lost 2 bases; unmatched junction nucleotides: 3. CDR3 length: 15 amino acids. The germline V gene has CDR1 SGHVS and CDR2 FNYEAQ.

This clone was seen just once. The V and J genes are TRBV18 and TRBJ2-7, with 7 bases fitting TRBD1. This CDR3 spans 14 amino acids. V shed 3 bases and J 4 bases; nucleotides not matched to a gene: 6. The germline CDR1 and CDR2 sequences are KGHSH and LQKENI. CDR3 sequence (DNA): TGTGCCAGCTCACCGCGGCAGGGGGATTACGAGCAGTACTTC. Translation: CASSPRQGDYEQYF.

This clone occurred a few times. The J gene is TRBJ2-1, the V gene TRBV7-3; perhaps TRBD2 as D (5 bases). Trimming stripped 2 bases from V and 0 bases from J, with 8 bases between. This CDR3 contains 15 residues. The germline gives CDR1 SGHTA, CDR2 FQGTGA. DNA of the CDR3: TGTGCCAGCAGCTTAGCGGGTGACTCCTACAATGAGCAGTTCTTC. Protein sequence: CASSLAGDSYNEQFF. The entire variable domain, with the rest obtained from reference TRBV7-3 and TRBJ2-1, is as follows: GAGVSQTPSNKVTEKGKYVELRCDPISGHTALYWYRQSLGQGPEFLIYFQGTGAADDSGLPNDRFFAVRPEGSVSTLKIQRTERGDSAVYLCASSLAGDSYNEQFFGPGTRLTVL.

The chain recombines TRBV2 with TRBJ2-1; TRBD2 agrees at 12 bases. Germline loops: CDR1 SNHLY, CDR2 FYNNEI. This CDR3 is 17 amino acids long. V lost 6 bases to trimming and J lost 5 bases; unmatched junction nucleotides: 11. The CDR3 loop is CASSITTSGRSDNEQFF. In DNA, the CDR3 is TGTGCCAGCAGCATCACTACTAGCGGGAGGTCGGACAATGAGCAGTTCTTC.

This chain joins TRBV3-1 (or the pseudogene TRBV3-2) and TRBJ2-2; TRBD2 aligns across 7 bases. Germline loops: CDR1 LGHDT, CDR2 YNNKEL (reference sequence). The CDR3 spans 14 residues. Losses at the gene ends were 6 bases for V and 10 bases for J; bases not matched to a gene: 11. The CDR3 region is CASRMGLWGSELFF. CDR3 sequence (DNA): TGTGCCAGCAGGATGGGACTATGGGGATCGGAGCTGTTTTTT.

This clone was seen just once. The J gene is TRBJ2-6, the V gene TRBV9; D perhaps matches TRBD2 (6 bases). Trimming took off 2 bases at V and 0 bases at J, with 12 bases between the two ends. The CDR3 has 17 amino acids. The germline gives CDR1 SGDLS, CDR2 YYNGEE. The CDR3 reads CASSVSGSSSGANVLTF. CDR3 sequence (DNA): TGTGCCAGCAGCGTTAGCGGTTCCAGCTCTGGGGCCAACGTCCTGACTTTC.

This chain connects TRBV27 to TRBJ1-1; 7 bases line up with TRBD1. Germline loops: CDR1 MNHEY, CDR2 SMNVEV (reference sequence). The CDR3 runs 15 residues. V lost 5 bases, J lost 5 bases, and 11 bases stayed unmatched. CDR3 sequence: CASSLYRGSFTEAFF. The CDR3 coding sequence is TGTGCCAGCAGTCTATACAGGGGATCCTTTACTGAAGCTTTCTTT.

The chain combines TRBV5-3 with TRBJ1-5, with TRBD1 as a possible D gene (6 bases). TRBV5-3 is annotated as an ORF whose role is uncertain. The CDR3 has 14 amino acids. The V and J ends lost 10 bases and 0 bases respectively, with 14 bases between them. CDR3: CAGLTGYSNQPQHF. For the CDR3, the DNA is TGTGCCGGTTTGACAGGTTATAGCAATCAGCCCCAGCATTTT.

V gene TRBV4-1 combines with J gene TRBJ2-7; tentatively, D is TRBD2 (5 bases). The CDR3 is 16 residues long. Trimming shortened V by 4 bases and J by 0 bases, and 16 bases separated the two germline ends. CDR1 is MGHRA, CDR2 YSYEKL, per germline. The CDR3 sequence is CASSPSWVGSSYEQYF. CDR3 coding DNA: TGCGCCAGCAGCCCCTCTTGGGTAGGGAGCTCCTACGAGCAGTACTTC.

This chain uses TRBV27 with TRBJ1-3; 7 positions agree with TRBD1. Germline V CDR1 and CDR2: MNHEY, SMNVEV (reference sequence). The V and J ends lost 6 bases and 0 bases, in that order; junction bases with no gene match: 8. The CDR3 is made up of 16 amino acids. The CDR3 reads CASSRIGTVSGNTIYF. As DNA, the CDR3 is TGTGCCAGCAGCCGAATCGGGACAGTCTCTGGAAACACCATATATTTT.

The V call is TRBV6-6, the J call TRBJ2-7; 7 positions agree with TRBD2. The germline V gene has CDR1 MNHNY and CDR2 SVGAGI (reference sequence). Trimming removed 2 bases from V and 0 bases from J; junction bases left unmatched: 7. CDR3 size: 16 residues. The CDR3 here is CASSYPFSGYSYEQYF. CDR3 nucleotides: TGTGCCAGCAGTTACCCGTTTAGCGGGTACTCCTACGAGCAGTACTTC.

The chain combines TRBV29-1 with TRBJ2-7, with 13 bases lining up with TRBD2. The CDR3 has 15 residues. Losses at the gene ends were 5 bases for V and 3 bases for J; bases not matched to a gene: 7. Germline V gene lookup returns CDR1 SQVTM and CDR2 ANQGSEA. CDR3 nucleotide sequence: TGCAGCGTTCTTGGGACTAGCGGGATCATCTACGAGCAGTACTTC. It specifies CSVLGTSGIIYEQYF.

This chain joins TRBV6-6 and TRBJ2-7, with TRBD1 as a possible D gene (6 bases). Trimming cost V 2 bases and J 6 bases, with 14 bases left between them. CDR3 length equals 14 residues. CDR1 and CDR2 from the germline V gene are MNHNY and SVGAGI (reference sequence). CDR3 loop: CASSYRGGSVEQYF. The CDR3 nucleotides are TGTGCCAGCAGTTACCGAGGGGGTTCGGTCGAGCAGTACTTC.

V and J are TRBV6-5 and TRBJ2-1; 9 bases fit TRBD2. CDR3 length: 16 residues. V shed 2 bases and J 7 bases; nucleotides not matched to a gene: 9. From germline, CDR1 is MNHEY and CDR2 SVGAGI. As DNA, the CDR3 is TGTGCCAGCAGTTACGTCGCGGGAGGGCCTGGGAATGAGCAGTTCTTC. This gives the protein CASSYVAGGPGNEQFF.

The rearrangement joins TRBV6-5 to TRBJ2-7; 7 nucleotides align to TRBD2. Germline trimming cut 8 bases from V and 2 bases from J; bases unmatched to any gene: 0. This CDR3 is 11 amino acids long. Germline CDR1 MNHEY, CDR2 SVGAGI. For the CDR3, the DNA is TGTGCCAGCGCGGGGGCCTACGAGCAGTACTTC. It translates to CASAGAYEQYF.

The gene calls are TRBV7-3 and TRBJ1-1; no firm D call. The CDR3 has 14 residues. V was trimmed by 0 bases and J by 6 bases, leaving 11 bases between them. Germline V gene data show CDR1 as SGHTA and CDR2 as FQGTGA. The CDR3 DNA is TGTGCCAGCAGCTTAACGTCCGGGGATCCTGAAGCTTTCTTT. It codes for CASSLTSGDPEAFF.

This clone was seen ten or more times. The rearrangement joins TRBV2 to TRBJ2-1; D might be TRBD1 (5 bases). V shed 3 bases and J shed 4 bases, with 13 bases lying between them. The CDR3 spans 15 residues. Germline V gene data show CDR1 as SNHLY and CDR2 as FYNNEI. The CDR3, as DNA: TGTGCCAGCAGTGAGTTCCAGGGTCCTTACAATGAGCAGTTCTTC. This translates into CASSEFQGPYNEQFF.

The V and J genes are TRBV3-1 (or the pseudogene TRBV3-2) and TRBJ2-7; D ambiguous. The CDR3 totals 12 residues. V shed 4 bases and J shed 0 bases, with 4 bases lying between them. Germline V gene data show CDR1 as LGHDT and CDR2 as YNNKEL (reference sequence). The CDR3 protein is CASSPSSYEQYF. The CDR3 DNA reads as TGTGCCAGCAGCCCCAGCTCCTACGAGCAGTACTTC.

To note about this clone: Different DNA sequences within this sample yield the same CDR3. The gene calls are TRBV6-5 and TRBJ2-1, with D uncertain. CDR3 length: 11 residues. The germline gives CDR1 MNHEY, CDR2 SVGAGI. Between the trimmed V and J ends, which lost 4 bases and 5 bases, there was a span of 3 bases. The CDR3 nucleotides read TGTGCCAGCAGTTCCAACAATGAGCAGTTCTTC. It yields the protein CASSSNNEQFF.